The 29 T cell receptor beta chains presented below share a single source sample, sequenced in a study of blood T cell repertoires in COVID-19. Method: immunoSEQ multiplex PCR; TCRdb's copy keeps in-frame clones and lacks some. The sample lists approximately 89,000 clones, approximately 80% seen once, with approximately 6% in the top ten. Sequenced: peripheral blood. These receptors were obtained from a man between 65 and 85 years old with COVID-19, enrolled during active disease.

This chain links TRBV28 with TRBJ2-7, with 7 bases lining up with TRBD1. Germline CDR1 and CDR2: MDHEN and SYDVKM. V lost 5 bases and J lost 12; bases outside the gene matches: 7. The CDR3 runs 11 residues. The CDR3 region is CASSARTGLYF. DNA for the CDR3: TGTGCCAGCAGTGCTCGGACAGGCCTGTACTTC.

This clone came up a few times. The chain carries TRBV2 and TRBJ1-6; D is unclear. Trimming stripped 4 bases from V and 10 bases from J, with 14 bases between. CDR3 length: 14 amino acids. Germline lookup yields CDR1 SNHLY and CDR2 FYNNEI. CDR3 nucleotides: TGTGCCAGCAGTGTGCAGGAGGTTGGCTCACCCCTCCACTTT. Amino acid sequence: CASSVQEVGSPLHF.

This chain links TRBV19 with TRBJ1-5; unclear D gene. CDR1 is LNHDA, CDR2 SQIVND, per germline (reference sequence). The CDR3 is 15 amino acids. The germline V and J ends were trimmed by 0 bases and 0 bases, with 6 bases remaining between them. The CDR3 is CASSIDSNSNQPQHF. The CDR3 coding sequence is TGTGCCAGTAGTATAGATAGCAATAGCAATCAGCCCCAGCATTTT.

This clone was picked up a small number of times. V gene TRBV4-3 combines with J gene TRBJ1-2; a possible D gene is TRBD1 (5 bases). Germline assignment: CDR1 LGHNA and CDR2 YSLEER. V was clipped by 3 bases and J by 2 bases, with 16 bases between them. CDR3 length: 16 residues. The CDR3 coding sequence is TGCGCCAGCAGCCAGGGCCTGACAGCTAACAACTATGGCTACACCTTC. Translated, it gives CASSQGLTANNYGYTF.

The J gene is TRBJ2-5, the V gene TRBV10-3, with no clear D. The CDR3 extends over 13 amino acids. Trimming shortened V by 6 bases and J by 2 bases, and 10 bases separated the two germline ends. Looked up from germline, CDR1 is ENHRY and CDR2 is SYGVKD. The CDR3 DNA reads TGTGCCATCAGAAAGTACCAGCAAGAGACCCAGTACTTC. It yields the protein CAIRKYQQETQYF.

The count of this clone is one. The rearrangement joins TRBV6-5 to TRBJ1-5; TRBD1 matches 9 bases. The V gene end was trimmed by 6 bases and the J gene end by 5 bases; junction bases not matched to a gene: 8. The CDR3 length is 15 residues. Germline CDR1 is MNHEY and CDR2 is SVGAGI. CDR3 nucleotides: TGTGCCAGCAGACGGACAGGGGATTTTGATCAGCCCCAGCATTTT. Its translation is CASRRTGDFDQPQHF.

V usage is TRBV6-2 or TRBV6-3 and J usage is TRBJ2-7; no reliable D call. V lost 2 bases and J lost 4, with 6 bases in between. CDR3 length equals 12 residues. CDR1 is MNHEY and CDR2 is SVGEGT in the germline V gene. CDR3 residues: CASSYPRYEQYF. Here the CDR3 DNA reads TGTGCCAGCAGTTACCCTAGGTACGAGCAGTACTTC.

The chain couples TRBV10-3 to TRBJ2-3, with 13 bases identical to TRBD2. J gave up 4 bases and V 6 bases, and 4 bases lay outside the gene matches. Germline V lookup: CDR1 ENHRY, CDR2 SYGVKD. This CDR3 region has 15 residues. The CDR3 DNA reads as TGTGCCATCAGCAGACTAGCGGGGGGATCAGATACGCAGTATTTT. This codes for CAISRLAGGSDTQYF.

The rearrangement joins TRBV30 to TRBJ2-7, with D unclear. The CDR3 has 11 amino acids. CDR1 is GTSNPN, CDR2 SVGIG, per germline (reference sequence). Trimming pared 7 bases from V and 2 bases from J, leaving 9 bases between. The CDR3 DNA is TGTGCCTCTGAGGTGGCCTACGAGCAGTACTTC. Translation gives CASEVAYEQYF. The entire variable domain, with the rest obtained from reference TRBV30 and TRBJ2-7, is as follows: SQTIHQWPATLVQPVGSPLSLECTVEGTSNPNLYWYRQAAGRGLQLLFYSVGIGQISSEVPQNLSASRPQDRQFILSSKKLLLSDSGFYLCASEVAYEQYFGPGTRLTVT.

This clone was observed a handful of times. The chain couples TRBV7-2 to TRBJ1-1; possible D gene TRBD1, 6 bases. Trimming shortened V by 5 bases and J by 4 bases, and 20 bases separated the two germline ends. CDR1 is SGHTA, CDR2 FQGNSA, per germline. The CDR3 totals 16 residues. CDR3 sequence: CASSAQGRGRGTEAFF. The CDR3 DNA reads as TGTGCCAGCAGCGCCCAGGGCAGGGGCAGGGGCACTGAAGCTTTCTTT.

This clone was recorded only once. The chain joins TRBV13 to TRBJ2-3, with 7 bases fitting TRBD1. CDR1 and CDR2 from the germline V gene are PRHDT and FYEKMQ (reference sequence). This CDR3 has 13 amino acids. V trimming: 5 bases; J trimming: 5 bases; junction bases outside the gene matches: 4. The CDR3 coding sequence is TGTGCCAGCAGCCCGACAGGGATAGATACGCAGTATTTT. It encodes CASSPTGIDTQYF.

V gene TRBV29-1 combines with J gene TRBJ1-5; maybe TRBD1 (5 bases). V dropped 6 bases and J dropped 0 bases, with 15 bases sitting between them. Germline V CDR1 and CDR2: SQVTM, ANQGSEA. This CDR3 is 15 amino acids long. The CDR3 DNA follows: TGCAGCGTAGCCAAATCGGGGGATAGCAATCAGCCCCAGCATTTT. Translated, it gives CSVAKSGDSNQPQHF.

The CDR3 coding sequence is TGTGCCAGCAGTTTGGGCGATTCACCCCTCCACTTT. Protein sequence: CASSLGDSPLHF. This rearrangement joins TRBV28 to TRBJ1-6; D gene uncertain. Germline lookup yields CDR1 MDHEN and CDR2 SYDVKM. Trimming stripped 3 bases from V and 8 bases from J, with 5 bases between. CDR3 length: 12 residues.

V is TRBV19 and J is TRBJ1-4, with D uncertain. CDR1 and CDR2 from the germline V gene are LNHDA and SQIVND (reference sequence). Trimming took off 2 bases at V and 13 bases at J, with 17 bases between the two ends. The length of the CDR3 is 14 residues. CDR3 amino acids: CASSIKTGSWGLFF. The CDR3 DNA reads TGTGCCAGTAGTATAAAGACGGGAAGTTGGGGACTGTTTTTT.

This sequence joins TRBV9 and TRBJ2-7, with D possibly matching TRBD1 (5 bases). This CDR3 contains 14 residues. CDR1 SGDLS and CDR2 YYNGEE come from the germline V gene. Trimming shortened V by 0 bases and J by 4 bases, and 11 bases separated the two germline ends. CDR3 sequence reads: CASSVDGQGYEQYF. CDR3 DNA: TGTGCCAGCAGCGTAGACGGTCAGGGTTACGAGCAGTACTTC. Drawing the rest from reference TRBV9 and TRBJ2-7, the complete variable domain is DSGVTQTPKHLITATGQRVTLRCSPRSGDLSVYWYQQSLDQGLQFLIQYYNGEERAKGNILERFSAQQFPDLHSELNLSSLELGDSALYFCASSVDGQGYEQYFGPGTRLTVT.

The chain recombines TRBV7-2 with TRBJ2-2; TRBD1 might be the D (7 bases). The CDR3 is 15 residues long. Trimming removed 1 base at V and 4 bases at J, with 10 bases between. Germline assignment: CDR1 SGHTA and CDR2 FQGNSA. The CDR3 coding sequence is TGTGCCAGCAGCTTAGTGCAGGGGGGCACCGGGGAGCTGTTTTTT. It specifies CASSLVQGGTGELFF.

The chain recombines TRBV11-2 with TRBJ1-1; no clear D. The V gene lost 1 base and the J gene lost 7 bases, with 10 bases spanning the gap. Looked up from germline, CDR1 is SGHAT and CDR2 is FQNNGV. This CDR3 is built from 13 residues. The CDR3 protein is CASSLVAHGEAFF. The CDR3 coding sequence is TGTGCCAGCAGCTTAGTCGCCCACGGTGAAGCTTTCTTT.

The CDR3 loop is CASSSGTANTEAFF. CDR3 DNA sequence: TGTGCCAGCAGCTCCGGGACAGCCAACACTGAAGCTTTCTTT. The rearrangement joins TRBV7-9 to TRBJ1-1; 7 nucleotides align to TRBD1. With 4 bases clipped from V and 2 bases from J, the junction kept 4 bases outside the gene matches. Germline values: CDR1 SEHNR, CDR2 FQNEAQ (reference sequence). This CDR3 is built from 14 residues.

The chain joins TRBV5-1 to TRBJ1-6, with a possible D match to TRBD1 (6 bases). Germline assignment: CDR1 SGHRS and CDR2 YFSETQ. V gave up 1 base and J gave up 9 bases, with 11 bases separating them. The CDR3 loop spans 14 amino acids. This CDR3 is CASSLKGERSPLHF. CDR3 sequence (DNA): TGCGCCAGCAGCTTGAAGGGGGAACGTTCACCCCTCCACTTT.

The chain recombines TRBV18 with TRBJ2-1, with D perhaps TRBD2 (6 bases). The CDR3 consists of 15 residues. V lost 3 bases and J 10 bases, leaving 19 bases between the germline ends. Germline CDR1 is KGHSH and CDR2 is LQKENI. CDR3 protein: CASSPRDSPSQEQFF. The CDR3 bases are TGTGCCAGCTCACCCCGGGACTCACCCTCGCAGGAGCAGTTCTTC.

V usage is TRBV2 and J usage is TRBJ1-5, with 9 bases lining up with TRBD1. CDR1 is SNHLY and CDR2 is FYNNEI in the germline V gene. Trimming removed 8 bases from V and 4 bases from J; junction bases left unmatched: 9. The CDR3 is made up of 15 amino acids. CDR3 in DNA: TGTGCCAGCGAACAGGGGGCGGATGGGAATCAGCCCCAGCATTTT. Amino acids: CASEQGADGNQPQHF. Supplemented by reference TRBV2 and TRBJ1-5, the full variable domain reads EPEVTQTPSHQVTQMGQEVILRCVPISNHLYFYWYRQILGQKVEFLVSFYNNEISEKSEIFDDQFSVERPDGSNFTLKIRSTKLEDSAMYFCASEQGADGNQPQHFGDGTRLSIL.

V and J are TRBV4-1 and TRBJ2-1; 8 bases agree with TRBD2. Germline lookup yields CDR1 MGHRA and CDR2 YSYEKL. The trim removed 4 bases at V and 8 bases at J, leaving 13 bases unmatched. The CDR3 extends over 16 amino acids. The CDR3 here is CASSPSGTSGADEQFF. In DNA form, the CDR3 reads TGCGCCAGCAGCCCAAGTGGGACTAGTGGGGCTGATGAGCAGTTCTTC.

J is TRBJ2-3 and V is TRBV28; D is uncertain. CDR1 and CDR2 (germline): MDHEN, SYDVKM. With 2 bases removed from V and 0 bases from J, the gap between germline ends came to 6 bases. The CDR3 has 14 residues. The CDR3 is CASSLPSSTDTQYF. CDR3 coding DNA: TGTGCCAGCAGTTTACCTTCTAGCACAGATACGCAGTATTTT.

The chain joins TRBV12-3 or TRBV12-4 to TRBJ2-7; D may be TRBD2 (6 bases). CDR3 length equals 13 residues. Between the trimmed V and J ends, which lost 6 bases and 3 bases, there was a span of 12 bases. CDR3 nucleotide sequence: TGTGCCAGCAGGACCCTAGCGAACTACGAGCAGTACTTC. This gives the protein CASRTLANYEQYF.

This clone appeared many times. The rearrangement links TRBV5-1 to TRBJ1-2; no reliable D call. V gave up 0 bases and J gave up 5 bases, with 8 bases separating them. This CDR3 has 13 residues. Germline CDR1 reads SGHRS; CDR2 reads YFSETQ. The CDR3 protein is CASSLASEYGYTF. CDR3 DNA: TGCGCCAGCAGCTTGGCGAGTGAATATGGCTACACCTTC.

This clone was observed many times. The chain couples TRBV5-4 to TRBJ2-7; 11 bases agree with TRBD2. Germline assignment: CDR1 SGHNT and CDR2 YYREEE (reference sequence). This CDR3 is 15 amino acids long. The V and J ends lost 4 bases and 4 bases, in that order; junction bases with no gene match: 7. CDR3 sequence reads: CASSQGTSGTYEQYF. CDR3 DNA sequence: TGTGCCAGCAGCCAAGGGACTAGCGGAACTTACGAGCAGTACTTC.

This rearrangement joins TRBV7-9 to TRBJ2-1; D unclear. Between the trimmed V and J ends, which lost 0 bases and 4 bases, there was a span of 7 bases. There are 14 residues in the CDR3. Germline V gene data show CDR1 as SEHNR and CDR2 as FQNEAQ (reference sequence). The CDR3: CASSLAAQYNEQFF. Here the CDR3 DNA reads TGTGCCAGCAGCTTAGCCGCACAGTACAATGAGCAGTTCTTC.

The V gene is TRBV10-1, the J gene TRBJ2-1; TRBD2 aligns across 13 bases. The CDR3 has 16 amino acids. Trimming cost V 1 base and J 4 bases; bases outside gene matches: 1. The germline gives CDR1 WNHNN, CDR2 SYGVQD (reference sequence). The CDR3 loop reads CASSELLAGGYNEQFF. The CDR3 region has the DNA TGCGCCAGCAGTGAGTTACTAGCGGGAGGGTACAATGAGCAGTTCTTC.

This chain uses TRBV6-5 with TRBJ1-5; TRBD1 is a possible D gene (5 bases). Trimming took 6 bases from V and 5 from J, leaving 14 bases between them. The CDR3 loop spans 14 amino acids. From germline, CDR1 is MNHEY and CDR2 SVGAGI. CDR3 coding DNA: TGTGCCAGCAGAGAGGGACTAGGGGATCAGCCCCAGCATTTT. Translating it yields CASREGLGDQPQHF.